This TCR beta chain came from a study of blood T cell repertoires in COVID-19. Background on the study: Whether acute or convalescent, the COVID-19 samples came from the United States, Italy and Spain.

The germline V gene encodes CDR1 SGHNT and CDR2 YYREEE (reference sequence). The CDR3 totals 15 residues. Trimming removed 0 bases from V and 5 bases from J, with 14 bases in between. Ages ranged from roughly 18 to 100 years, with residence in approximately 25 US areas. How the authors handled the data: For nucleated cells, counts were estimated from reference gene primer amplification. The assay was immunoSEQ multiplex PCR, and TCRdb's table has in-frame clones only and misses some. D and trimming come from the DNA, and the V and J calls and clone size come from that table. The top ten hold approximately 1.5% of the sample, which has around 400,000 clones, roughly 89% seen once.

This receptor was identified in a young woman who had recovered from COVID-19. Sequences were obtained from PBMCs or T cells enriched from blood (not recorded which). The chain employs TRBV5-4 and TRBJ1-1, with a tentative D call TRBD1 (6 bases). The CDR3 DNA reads TGTGCCAGCAGCTTGGCTGGCAGGGGAAAAACTGAAGCTTTCTTT. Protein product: CASSLAGRGKTEAFF.